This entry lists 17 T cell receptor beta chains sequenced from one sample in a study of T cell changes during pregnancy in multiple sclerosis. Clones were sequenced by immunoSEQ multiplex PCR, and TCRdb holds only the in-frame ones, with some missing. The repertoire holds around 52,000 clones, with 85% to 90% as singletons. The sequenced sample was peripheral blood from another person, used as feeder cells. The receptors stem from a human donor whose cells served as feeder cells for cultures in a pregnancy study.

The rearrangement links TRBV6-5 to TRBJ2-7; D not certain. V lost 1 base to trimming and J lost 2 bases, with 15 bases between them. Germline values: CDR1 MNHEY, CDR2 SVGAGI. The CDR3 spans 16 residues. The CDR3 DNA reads TGTGCCAGCAGTTACTGGATTGGTGACAACCCCTACGAGCAGTACTTC. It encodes CASSYWIGDNPYEQYF.

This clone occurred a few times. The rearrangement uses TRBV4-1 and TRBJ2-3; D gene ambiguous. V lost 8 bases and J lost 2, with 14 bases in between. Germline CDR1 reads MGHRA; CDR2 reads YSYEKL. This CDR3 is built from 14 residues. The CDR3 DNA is TGCGCCAGCTCCCCGGGTAGCCACACAGATACGCAGTATTTT. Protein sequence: CASSPGSHTDTQYF.

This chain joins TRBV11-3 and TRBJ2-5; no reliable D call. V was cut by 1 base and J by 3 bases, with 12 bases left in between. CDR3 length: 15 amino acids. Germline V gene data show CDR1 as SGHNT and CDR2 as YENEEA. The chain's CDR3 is CASSLGGLVEETQYF. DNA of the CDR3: TGTGCCAGCAGCTTAGGAGGTCTAGTCGAAGAGACCCAGTACTTC.

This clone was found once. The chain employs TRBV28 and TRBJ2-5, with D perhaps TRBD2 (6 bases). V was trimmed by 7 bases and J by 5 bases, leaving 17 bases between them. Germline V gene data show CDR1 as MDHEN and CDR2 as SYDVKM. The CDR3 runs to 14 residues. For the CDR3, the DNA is TGTGCCAGCAAAGCAGGCCTTGCGGGGGAGACCCAGTACTTC. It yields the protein CASKAGLAGETQYF.

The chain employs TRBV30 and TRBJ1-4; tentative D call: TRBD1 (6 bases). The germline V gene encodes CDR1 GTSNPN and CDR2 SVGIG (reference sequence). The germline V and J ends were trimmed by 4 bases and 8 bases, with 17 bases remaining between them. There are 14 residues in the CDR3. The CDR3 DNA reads TGTGCCTGGACAGGAGGGGGAAGGGAGGAAAAACTGTTTTTT. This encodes CAWTGGGREEKLFF.

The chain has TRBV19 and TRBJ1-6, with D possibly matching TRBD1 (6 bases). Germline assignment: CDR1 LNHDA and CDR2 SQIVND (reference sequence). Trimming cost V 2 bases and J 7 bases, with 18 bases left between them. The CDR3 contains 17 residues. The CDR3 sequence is CASSIKRRTELNSPLHF. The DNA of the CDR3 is TGTGCCAGTAGTATAAAACGAAGGACAGAGTTAAATTCACCCCTCCACTTT.

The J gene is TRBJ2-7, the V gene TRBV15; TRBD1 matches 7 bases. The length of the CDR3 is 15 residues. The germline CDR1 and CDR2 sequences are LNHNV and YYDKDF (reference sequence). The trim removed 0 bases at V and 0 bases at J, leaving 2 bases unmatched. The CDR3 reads CATSRDRQGSYEQYF. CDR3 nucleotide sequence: TGTGCCACCAGCAGAGATCGACAGGGCTCCTACGAGCAGTACTTC.

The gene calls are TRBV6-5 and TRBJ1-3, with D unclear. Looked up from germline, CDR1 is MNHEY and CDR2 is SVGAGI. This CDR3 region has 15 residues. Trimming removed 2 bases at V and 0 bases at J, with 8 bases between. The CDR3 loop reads CASSYRAGSGNTIYF. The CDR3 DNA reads TGTGCCAGCAGTTACCGGGCGGGCTCTGGAAACACCATATATTTT.

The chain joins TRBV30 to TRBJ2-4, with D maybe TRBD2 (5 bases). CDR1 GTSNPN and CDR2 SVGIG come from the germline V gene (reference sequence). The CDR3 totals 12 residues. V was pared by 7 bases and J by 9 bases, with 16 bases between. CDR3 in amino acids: CASTTRGSIQYF. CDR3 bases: TGTGCCTCGACTACCCGGGGTAGCATTCAGTACTTC. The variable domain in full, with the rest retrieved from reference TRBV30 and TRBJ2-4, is SQTIHQWPATLVQPVGSPLSLECTVEGTSNPNLYWYRQAAGRGLQLLFYSVGIGQISSEVPQNLSASRPQDRQFILSSKKLLLSDSGFYLCASTTRGSIQYFGAGTRLSVL.

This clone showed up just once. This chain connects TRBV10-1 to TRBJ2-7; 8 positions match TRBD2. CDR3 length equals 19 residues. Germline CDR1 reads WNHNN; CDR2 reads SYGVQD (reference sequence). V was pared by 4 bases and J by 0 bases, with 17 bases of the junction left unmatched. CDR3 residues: CASSALLAALRISSYEQYF. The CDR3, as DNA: TGCGCCAGCAGTGCCTTACTAGCGGCCCTAAGGATTTCCTCCTACGAGCAGTACTTC.

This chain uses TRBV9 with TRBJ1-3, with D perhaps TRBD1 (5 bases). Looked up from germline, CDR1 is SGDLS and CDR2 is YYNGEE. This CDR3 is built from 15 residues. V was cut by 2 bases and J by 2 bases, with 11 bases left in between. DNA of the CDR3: TGTGCCAGCAGCGTTCCGCAGGGCACTGGAAACACCATATATTTT. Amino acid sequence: CASSVPQGTGNTIYF. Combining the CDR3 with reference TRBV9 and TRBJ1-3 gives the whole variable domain DSGVTQTPKHLITATGQRVTLRCSPRSGDLSVYWYQQSLDQGLQFLIQYYNGEERAKGNILERFSAQQFPDLHSELNLSSLELGDSALYFCASSVPQGTGNTIYFGEGSWLTVV.

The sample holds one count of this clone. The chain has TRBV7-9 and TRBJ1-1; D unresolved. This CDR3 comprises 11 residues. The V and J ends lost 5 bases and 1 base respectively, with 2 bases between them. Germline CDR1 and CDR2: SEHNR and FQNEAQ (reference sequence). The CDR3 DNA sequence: TGTGCCAGCAGCCGGAACACTGAAGCTTTCTTT. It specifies CASSRNTEAFF.

The CDR3 DNA reads as TGCGCCAGCAGCTTATCCAGGTACTCCTACGAGCAGTACTTC. Protein product: CASSLSRYSYEQYF. V usage is TRBV5-1 and J usage is TRBJ2-7; no firm D call. The germline V and J ends were trimmed by 2 bases and 0 bases, with 9 bases remaining between them. Germline-derived CDR1 and CDR2 are SGHRS and YFSETQ. The CDR3 runs to 14 residues.

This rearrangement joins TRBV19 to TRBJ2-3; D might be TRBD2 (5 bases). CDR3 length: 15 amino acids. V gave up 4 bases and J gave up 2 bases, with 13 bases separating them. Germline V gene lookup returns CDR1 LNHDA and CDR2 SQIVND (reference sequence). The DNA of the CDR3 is TGTGCCAGTAGTAATACGCGACTACCCACAGATACGCAGTATTTT. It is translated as CASSNTRLPTDTQYF. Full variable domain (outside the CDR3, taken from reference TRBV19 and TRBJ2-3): DGGITQSPKYLFRKEGQNVTLSCEQNLNHDAMYWYRQDPGQGLRLIYYSQIVNDFQKGDIAEGYSVSREKKESFPLTVTSAQKNPTAFYLCASSNTRLPTDTQYFGPGTRLTVL.

This CDR3 reads CASDLFGRGGKRENPSSYEQYF. In DNA, the CDR3 is TGCGCCAGCGACCTCTTTGGTCGGGGGGGGAAGCGGGAGAACCCTTCCTCCTACGAGCAGTACTTC. The V and J genes are TRBV23-1 and TRBJ2-7, with 8 nucleotides matching TRBD2. TRBV23-1 is noted as an ORF with a role that remains uncertain. The CDR3 runs to 22 residues. Trimming cost V 8 bases and J 0 bases; bases outside gene matches: 30.

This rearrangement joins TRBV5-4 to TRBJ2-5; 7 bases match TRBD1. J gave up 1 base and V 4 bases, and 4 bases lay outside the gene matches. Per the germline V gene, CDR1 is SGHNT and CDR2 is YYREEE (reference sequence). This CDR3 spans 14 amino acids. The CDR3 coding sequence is TGTGCCAGCAGCCAGGGACAGATCCAAGAGACCCAGTACTTC. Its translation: CASSQGQIQETQYF.

CDR3 loop: CASRGLAGYYEQYF. In nucleotides, the CDR3 is TGTGCCAGCAGAGGACTAGCGGGATACTACGAGCAGTACTTC. The gene calls are TRBV2 and TRBJ2-7, with TRBD2 matching 12 bases. With V trimmed by 6 bases and J by 3 bases, 3 bases remained unmatched. The CDR3 is made up of 14 amino acids. From germline, CDR1 is SNHLY and CDR2 FYNNEI.